This paragraph covers one T cell receptor beta chain sequence. At one end, the junction sequence differs from germline, possibly due to a read error. This sample was taken from a study of tumor-infiltrating lymphocytes in primary liver carcinoma. The overall study: Subjects consisted of male and female patients aged 30 to 69 years. Tumors were staged T1-T3 N0M0 and measured roughly 4.2 to 10 cm across. Sample yields of productive TCRbeta reads, ranging from roughly 3.5 to 7.13 million, were similar across tissue types.

CDR3 size: 15 residues. CDR1 and CDR2 from the germline V gene are SGHAT and FQNNGV. Making TCR beta cDNA involved 400 to 600 ng total RNA and a constant-region primer. What produced the TCR beta libraries was three nested multiplex PCR rounds using slightly modified ARM-PCR. TRBV1-TRBV30 forward and Cbeta reverse primers drove the first two roughly 10-cycle rounds. TCRdb reprocessed the multiplex PCR reads with MiXCR, giving one entry per CDR3 protein. The sample includes 330,000 or so distinct CDR3 sequences, around 60% of them seen just once. Unsorted whole blood supplied the RNA, and germline DNA was extracted too. Before surgery, approximately 4 milliliters of EDTA blood were taken.

The chain joins TRBV11-2 to TRBJ2-2, with 7 nucleotides matching TRBD1. The receptor was isolated from a man aged 40-49 years with primary liver carcinoma and hepatitis B virus infection. Sequenced: peripheral blood. In nucleotides, the CDR3 is TGTGTCAGCAGCTTAGAGAGGGGGCGGGCCGGGAAGCTGTTTTTT. Translating it yields CVSSLERGRAGKLFF.